A selection of T cell receptor beta chains follows, all from one sample in a study of OX40 agonist ivuxolimab in advanced cancers. Assay: immunoSEQ multiplex PCR; the TCRdb copy retains only in-frame clones and omits some. This sample has some 100,000 clones, with just over 85% found just once. Specimen: CD4+ or CD8+ T cells sorted from blood, collected in a trial of the OX40 agonist ivuxolimab. These receptors all stem from an adult with an advanced solid tumor such as melanoma, head and neck, liver or kidney cancer. CDR3s include the opening cysteine and the closing phenylalanine or tryptophan. D genes are given only for firm matches. Expanded clones are given a class, and other clones once, few, many or no size at all.

>NA|TRBV21-1|NA|TRBJ1-5|16
TGTGCCAGCAGCCGACAGAAACACGTCCGGAATCAGCCCCAGCATTTT
CASSRQKHVRNQPQHF
>TRBD2|TRBV5-1|once|TRBJ2-1|15
TGCGCCAGCAGCTCGATAGCGGGTATCTACAATGAGCAGTTCTTC
CASSSIAGIYNEQFF
>TRBD1|TRBV2|NA|TRBJ1-3|16
TGTGCCAGCAGTCCTGGACAGGGGAGCTCTGGAAACACCATATATTTT
CASSPGQGSSGNTIYF
>TRBD2|TRBV27|NA|TRBJ2-3|17
TGTGCCAGCAGTTCCTCGGGACTAGCGGGAGGGTGGGATACGCAGTATTTT
CASSSSGLAGGWDTQYF
>NA|TRBV7-8|NA|TRBJ2-5|15
TGTGCCAGCAGCGACAGACATGGGGATCAAGAGACCCAGTACTTC
CASSDRHGDQETQYF
>TRBD1|TRBV6-1|NA|TRBJ2-1|15
TGTGCCAGCGCCTGGCGGGACAGGGTCCTAGATGAGCAGTTCTTC
CASAWRDRVLDEQFF
>NA|TRBV6-5|once|TRBJ2-7|14
TGTGCCAGCAGTTACCGGTTCAGGGGCTACGAGCAGTACTTC
CASSYRFRGYEQYF
>NA|TRBV6-5|once|TRBJ2-3|12
TGTGCCAGCGGGGGTACGGGTGATACGCAGTATTTT
CASGGTGDTQYF
>NA|TRBV15|NA|TRBJ2-5|11
TGTGCCACCGAAAGGTCAGAGACCCAGTACTTC
CATERSETQYF
>NA|TRBV28|NA|TRBJ1-1|14
TGTGCCAGCAACAGGCAGGCTTTGAACACTGAAGCTTTCTTT
CASNRQALNTEAFF
>TRBD1|TRBV18|NA|TRBJ2-7|14
TGTGCCAGCTCACCCCAGGGGGCCGGCTACGAGCAGTACTTC
CASSPQGAGYEQYF
>NA|TRBV10-2|NA|TRBJ2-7|13
TGCGCCAGCAGAGTTATGGCAGGCTGGGAGCAGTACTTC
CASRVMAGWEQYF
>NA|TRBV6-1|NA|TRBJ2-3|17
TGTGCCAGCAGTGAATTCCAGGGGAGGGGGACCACAGATACGCAGTATTTT
CASSEFQGRGTTDTQYF
>NA|TRBV18|once|TRBJ1-1|15
TGTGCCAGCTCACCTTATGCACTCGTCGACACTGAAGCTTTCTTT
CASSPYALVDTEAFF
>NA|TRBV30|NA|TRBJ2-1|16
TGTGCCTGGACCCCCAACTTCGCGGTCACATGGAATGAGCAGTTCTTC
CAWTPNFAVTWNEQFF
>TRBD2|TRBV29-1|once|TRBJ2-7|15
TGCAGCGTTGAAGGACTAGCGGGCCTATCCTACGAGCAGTACTTC
CSVEGLAGLSYEQYF
>TRBD1|TRBV29-1|NA|TRBJ1-2|11
TGCAGCTTAGGGACAGACTATGGCTACACCTTC
CSLGTDYGYTF
>TRBD2|TRBV5-1|NA|TRBJ2-5|15
TGCGCCAGCAGCATCGGACTAGCGGTCCAAGAGACCCAGTACTTC
CASSIGLAVQETQYF
>TRBD1|TRBV5-1|NA|TRBJ1-1|14
TGCGCCAGCCGTCCCGGGACAGGGGCCCCTGAAGCTTTCTTT
CASRPGTGAPEAFF
>NA|TRBV19|NA|TRBJ1-2|16
TGTGCCAGTAGTCCGTCAGGGGCCGGGAGGGACTATGGCTACACCTTC
CASSPSGAGRDYGYTF
>NA|TRBV19|NA|TRBJ2-1|16
TGTGCCAGTAGTGAGGGGGCTAGCGGATACTACAATGAGCAGTTCTTC
CASSEGASGYYNEQFF
>NA|TRBV20-1|NA|TRBJ2-5|10
TGCAGTGCCAACCTAGAGTCCCAGTACTTC
CSANLESQYF
>NA|TRBV9|NA|TRBJ1-1|13
TGTGCCAGCAGCCCTTTACAGGGTACTGAAGCTTTCTTT
CASSPLQGTEAFF
>TRBD2|TRBV5-1|few|TRBJ2-3|16
TGCGCCAGCAGCCGGACTAGCGGGAGACCCACAGATACGCAGTATTTT
CASSRTSGRPTDTQYF
>NA|TRBV2|NA|TRBJ2-3|17
TGTGCCAGCGGGTTGGTAGCGGAATCTACCCGCACAGATACGCAGTATTTT
CASGLVAESTRTDTQYF
>NA|TRBV7-2|NA|TRBJ2-1|14
TGTGCCAGCAGCAAAGGGAGTTACTACAATGAGCAGTTCTTC
CASSKGSYYNEQFF
>NA|TRBV15|NA|TRBJ1-1|15
TGTGCCACCAGACTAGGGACAAATATGAACACTGAAGCTTTCTTT
CATRLGTNMNTEAFF
>NA|TRBV28|NA|TRBJ2-7|16
TGTGCCAGCAGTTCGCTTGGAGGGGCCTATCTATACGAGCAGTACTTC
CASSSLGGAYLYEQYF
>NA|TRBV19|NA|TRBJ2-4|16
TGTGCCAGTAGTATAGATAGCGAACTAGCCAAAAACATTCAGTACTTC
CASSIDSELAKNIQYF
>TRBD1|TRBV27|NA|TRBJ1-2|14
TGTGCCAGCAGTTCGGACAGGGGCGTCTCTGGCTACACCTTC
CASSSDRGVSGYTF
>TRBD1|TRBV11-2|NA|TRBJ2-7|16
TGTGCCAGCAGCTTGGCCTACCGGGACAGGGGAAGGGAGCAGTACTTC
CASSLAYRDRGREQYF
>NA|TRBV29-1|NA|TRBJ2-2|14
TGCAGCGTCGGACGCAGCTCGAACACCGGGGAGCTGTTTTTT
CSVGRSSNTGELFF
>NA|TRBV18|NA|TRBJ2-3|16
TGTGCCAGCTCACCACGAGTAGCGGAGCCCACAGATACGCAGTATTTT
CASSPRVAEPTDTQYF
>TRBD1|TRBV6-1|NA|TRBJ2-1|13
TGTGCCAGCAGCCTGCAGACAGGGGATGAGCAGTTCTTC
CASSLQTGDEQFF
>NA|TRBV27|NA|TRBJ1-2|14
TGTGCCAGCAGTTTATTCTCGACAGGAGATGGCTACACCTTC
CASSLFSTGDGYTF
>NA|TRBV27|NA|TRBJ1-5|17
TGTGCCAGCAGTCCCATGCTCGGACCCTCCTCAGGTCAGCCCCAGCATTTT
CASSPMLGPSSGQPQHF
>TRBD2|TRBV2|NA|TRBJ2-1|15
TGTGCCAGCACCGAGAGCGGGAGATTCGGCAATGAGCAGTTCTTC
CASTESGRFGNEQFF
>TRBD2|TRBV18|NA|TRBJ2-5|13
TGTGCCAGCTCTGGGACTACCCAAGAGACCCAGTACTTC
CASSGTTQETQYF
>NA|TRBV20-1|NA|TRBJ2-7|11
TGCAGTGCTCCCTACCCCCCCGAGCAGTACTTC
CSAPYPPEQYF
>TRBD1|TRBV10-1|NA|TRBJ2-7|13
TGCGCCAGCAGTCGGGACAGGGGGTACGAGCAGTACTTC
CASSRDRGYEQYF
>TRBD1|TRBV2|NA|TRBJ2-5|14
TGTGCCAGCCCGGGACAGGGAGACCAAGAGACCCAGTACTTC
CASPGQGDQETQYF
>TRBD2|TRBV19|NA|TRBJ2-1|16
TGTGCCAGTAGCCTCCCTAGCGGGAGCTCCTACAATGAGCAGTTCTTC
CASSLPSGSSYNEQFF
>TRBD1|TRBV6-1|NA|TRBJ2-5|13
TGTGCCAGCAGTGGTTACAGGGGTGAGACCCAGTACTTC
CASSGYRGETQYF
>NA|TRBV5-1|NA|TRBJ1-1|15
TGCGCCAGCAGCTTGGCCCTCGGGGGCGAGACTGAAGCTTTCTTT
CASSLALGGETEAFF
>NA|TRBV7-9|NA|TRBJ2-5|13
TGTGCCAGCAGCTTAGACCTAGCGGAGACCCAGTACTTC
CASSLDLAETQYF
>NA|TRBV25-1|NA|TRBJ2-1|16
TGTGCCAGCAGTGATTCCTTGGGCGGGCCTAGGGATGAGCAGTTCTTC
CASSDSLGGPRDEQFF
>NA|TRBV5-1|NA|TRBJ2-7|13
TGCGCCAGCAGCTTGGGGCAGGGAAGAGAGCAGTACTTC
CASSLGQGREQYF
>TRBD2|TRBV5-1|NA|TRBJ2-3|17
TGCGCCAGCAGCTTTCTGACTAGCGGGAGGGCCGCAGATACGCAGTATTTT
CASSFLTSGRAADTQYF